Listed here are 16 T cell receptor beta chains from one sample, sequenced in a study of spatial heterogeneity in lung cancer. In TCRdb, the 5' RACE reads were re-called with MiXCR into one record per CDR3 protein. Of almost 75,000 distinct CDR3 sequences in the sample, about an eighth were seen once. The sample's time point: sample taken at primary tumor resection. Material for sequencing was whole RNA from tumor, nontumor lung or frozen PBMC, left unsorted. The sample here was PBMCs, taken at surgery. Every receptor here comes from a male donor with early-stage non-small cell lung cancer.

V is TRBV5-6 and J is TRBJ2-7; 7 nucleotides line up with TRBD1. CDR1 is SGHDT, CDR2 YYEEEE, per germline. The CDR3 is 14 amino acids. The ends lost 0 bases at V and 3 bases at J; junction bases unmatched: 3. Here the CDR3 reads CASSLAGTVYEQYF. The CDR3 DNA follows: TGTGCCAGCAGCTTGGCCGGGACAGTCTACGAGCAGTACTTC.

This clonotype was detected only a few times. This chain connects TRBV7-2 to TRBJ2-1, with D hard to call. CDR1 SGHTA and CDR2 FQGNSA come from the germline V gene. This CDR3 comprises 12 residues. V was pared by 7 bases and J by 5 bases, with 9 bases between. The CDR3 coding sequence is TGTGCCAGCAACCGCCGAGACAATGAGCAGTTCTTC. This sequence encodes CASNRRDNEQFF.

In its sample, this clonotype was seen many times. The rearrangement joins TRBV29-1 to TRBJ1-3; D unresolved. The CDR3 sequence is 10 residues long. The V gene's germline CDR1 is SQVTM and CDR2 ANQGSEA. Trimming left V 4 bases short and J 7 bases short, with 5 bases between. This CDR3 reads CSVVTNTIYF. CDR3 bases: TGCAGCGTTGTTACGAACACCATATATTTT.

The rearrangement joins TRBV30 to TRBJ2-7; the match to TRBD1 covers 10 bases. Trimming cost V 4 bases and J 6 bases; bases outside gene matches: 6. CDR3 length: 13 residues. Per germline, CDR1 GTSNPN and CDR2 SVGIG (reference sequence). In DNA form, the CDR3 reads TGTGCCTGGACCGGGACAGGGGAAGGCGAGCAGTACTTC. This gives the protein CAWTGTGEGEQYF.

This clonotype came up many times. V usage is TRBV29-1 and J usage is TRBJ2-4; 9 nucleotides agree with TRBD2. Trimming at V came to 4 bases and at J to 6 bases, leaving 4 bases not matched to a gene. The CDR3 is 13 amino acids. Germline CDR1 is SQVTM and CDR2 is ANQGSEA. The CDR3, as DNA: TGCAGCGTTGCGGCGGGAGGGGGAAACATTCAGTACTTC. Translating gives CSVAAGGGNIQYF.

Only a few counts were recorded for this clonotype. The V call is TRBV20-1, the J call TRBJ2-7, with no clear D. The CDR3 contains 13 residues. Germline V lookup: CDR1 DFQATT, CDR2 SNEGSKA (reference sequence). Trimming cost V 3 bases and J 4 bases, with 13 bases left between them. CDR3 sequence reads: CSASPESQYEQYF. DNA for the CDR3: TGCAGTGCTAGCCCGGAGAGCCAGTACGAGCAGTACTTC.

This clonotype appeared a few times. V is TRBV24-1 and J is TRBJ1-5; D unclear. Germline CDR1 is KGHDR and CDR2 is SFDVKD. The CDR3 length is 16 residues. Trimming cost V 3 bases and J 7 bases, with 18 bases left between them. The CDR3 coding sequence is TGTGCCACCAGTGATGGATCGTCTGGACGAGAGCAGCCCCAGCATTTT. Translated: CATSDGSSGREQPQHF.

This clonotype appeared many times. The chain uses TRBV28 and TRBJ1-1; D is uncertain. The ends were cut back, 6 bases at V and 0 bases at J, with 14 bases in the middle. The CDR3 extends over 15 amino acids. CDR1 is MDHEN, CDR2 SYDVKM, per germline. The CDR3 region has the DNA TGTGCCAGCAGCGAGTACCGTACGATGAACACTGAAGCTTTCTTT. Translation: CASSEYRTMNTEAFF. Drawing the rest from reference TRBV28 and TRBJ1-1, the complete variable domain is DVKVTQSSRYLVKRTGEKVFLECVQDMDHENMFWYRQDPGLGLRLIYFSYDVKMKEKGDIPEGYSVSREKKERFSLILESASTNQTSMYLCASSEYRTMNTEAFFGQGTRLTVV.

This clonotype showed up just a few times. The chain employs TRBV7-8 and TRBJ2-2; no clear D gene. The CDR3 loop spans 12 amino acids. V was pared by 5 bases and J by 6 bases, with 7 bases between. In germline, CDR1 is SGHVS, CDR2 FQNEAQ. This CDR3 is CASSHSAGELFF. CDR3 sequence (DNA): TGTGCCAGCAGCCATTCTGCCGGGGAGCTGTTTTTT.

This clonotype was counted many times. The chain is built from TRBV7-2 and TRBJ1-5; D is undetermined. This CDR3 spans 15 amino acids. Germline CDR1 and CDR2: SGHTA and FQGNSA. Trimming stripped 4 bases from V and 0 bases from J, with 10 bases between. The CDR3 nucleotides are TGTGCCAGCAGCTGGTCGGAGTATAGCAATCAGCCCCAGCATTTT. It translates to CASSWSEYSNQPQHF.

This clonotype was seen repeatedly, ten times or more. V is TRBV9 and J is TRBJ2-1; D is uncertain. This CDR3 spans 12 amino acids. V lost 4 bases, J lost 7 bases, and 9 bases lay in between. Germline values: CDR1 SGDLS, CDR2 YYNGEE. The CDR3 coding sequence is TGTGCCAGCAGCAAAAGTCATAATGAGCAGTTCTTC. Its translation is CASSKSHNEQFF.

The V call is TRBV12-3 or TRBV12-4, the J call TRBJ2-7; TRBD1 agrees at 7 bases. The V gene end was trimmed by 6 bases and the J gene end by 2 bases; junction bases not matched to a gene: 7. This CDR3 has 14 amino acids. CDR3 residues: CASRPTGRTYEQYF. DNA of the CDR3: TGTGCCAGCAGGCCGACAGGGAGAACCTACGAGCAGTACTTC.

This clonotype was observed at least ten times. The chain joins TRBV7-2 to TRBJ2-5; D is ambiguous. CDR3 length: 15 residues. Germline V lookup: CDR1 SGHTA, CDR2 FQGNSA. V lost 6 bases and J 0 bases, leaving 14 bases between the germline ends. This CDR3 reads CASSQTRPYQETQYF. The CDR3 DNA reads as TGTGCCAGCAGTCAGACTCGACCGTACCAAGAGACCCAGTACTTC.

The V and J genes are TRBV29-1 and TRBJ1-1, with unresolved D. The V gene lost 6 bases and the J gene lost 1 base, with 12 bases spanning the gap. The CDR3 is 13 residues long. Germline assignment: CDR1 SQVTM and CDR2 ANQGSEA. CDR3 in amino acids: CSVRSWGNTEAFF. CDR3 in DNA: TGCAGCGTCCGATCTTGGGGGAACACTGAAGCTTTCTTT. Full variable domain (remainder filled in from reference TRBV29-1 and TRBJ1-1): SAVISQKPSRDICQRGTSLTIQCQVDSQVTMMFWYRQQPGQSLTLIATANQGSEATYESGFVIDKFPISRPNLTFSTLTVSNMSPEDSSIYLCSVRSWGNTEAFFGQGTRLTVV.

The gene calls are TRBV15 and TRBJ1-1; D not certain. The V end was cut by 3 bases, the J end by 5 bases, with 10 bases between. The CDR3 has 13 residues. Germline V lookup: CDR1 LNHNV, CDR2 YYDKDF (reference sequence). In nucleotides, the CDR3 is TGTGCCACCAGCAGGCAAGAAGGGACTGAAGCTTTCTTT. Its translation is CATSRQEGTEAFF.

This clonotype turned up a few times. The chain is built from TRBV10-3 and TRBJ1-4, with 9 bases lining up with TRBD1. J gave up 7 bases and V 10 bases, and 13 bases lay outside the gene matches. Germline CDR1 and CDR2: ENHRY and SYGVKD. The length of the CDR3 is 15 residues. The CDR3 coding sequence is TGTGCCACCCGGTATACAGGGGGCGCGGGTGAAAAACTGTTTTTT. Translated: CATRYTGGAGEKLFF.